Following are 13 T cell receptor beta chains from one sample sequenced in a study of T-cell memory formation after mild COVID-19 (dated by TCRdb to about 2021). To prepare the library, 5' RACE was applied. The data were produced on an Illumina NovaSeq 6000. The public reads were run again by TCRdb, first through fastp at Q25 and then through MiXCR, and only productive beta chains were kept. Every CDR3 protein is listed once, alongside the most common genes and DNA of its rows. This sample has about half a million distinct CDR3 sequences in its table, and 15% to 20% of those were observed once. The ten most abundant clones make up roughly 12% of the sample. What was sequenced was PBMCs or a T cell subset sorted from them (not recorded which). These receptors were taken from an adult woman who had mild COVID-19 (a few samples of this study predate the infection). The sample titles of this study are shuffled in the database, so cell type and time point are left out; the donor was told from shared clones.

This clonotype was found a few times. The chain employs TRBV7-8 and TRBJ1-6; 7 positions agree with TRBD1. V trimming: 2 bases; J trimming: 11 bases; junction bases outside the gene matches: 12. The CDR3 totals 16 residues. Germline CDR1 is SGHVS and CDR2 is FQNEAQ. CDR3 DNA: TGTGCCAGCAGCTTAACCAGACAGGGAGTGTTTGCACCCCTCCACTTT. Its translation is CASSLTRQGVFAPLHF.

This clonotype was counted a few times. J is TRBJ2-5 and V is TRBV7-8; the match to TRBD2 covers 8 bases. In germline, CDR1 is SGHVS, CDR2 FQNEAQ. The CDR3 extends over 15 amino acids. The ends lost 4 bases at V and 6 bases at J; junction bases unmatched: 10. CDR3 residues: CASSYSGGGPKTQYF. CDR3 nucleotides: TGTGCCAGCAGCTACAGTGGCGGGGGGCCAAAGACCCAGTACTTC.

The V and J genes are TRBV6-1 and TRBJ2-1, with 9 positions matching TRBD1. The V segment lost 6 bases and the J segment 7 bases; nucleotides outside the gene matches: 7. This CDR3 has 14 amino acids. CDR1 MNHNS and CDR2 SASEGT come from the germline V gene. CDR3 protein: CASSTGTGWNEQFF. DNA for the CDR3: TGTGCCAGCAGCACCGGGACAGGGTGGAATGAGCAGTTCTTC.

This clonotype has only a few counts. This chain links TRBV5-1 with TRBJ2-7, with TRBD1 matching over 9 bases. Trimming at V came to 4 bases and at J to 5 bases, leaving 7 bases not matched to a gene. This CDR3 region has 14 residues. Germline V gene sequence: CDR1 SGHRS, CDR2 YFSETQ. CDR3 amino acids: CASSIGQGINEQYF. The CDR3 bases are TGCGCCAGCAGCATCGGACAGGGGATCAACGAGCAGTACTTC.

This clonotype has just a few counts. The chain is built from TRBV9 and TRBJ2-7; 11 positions agree with TRBD2. V lost 1 base to trimming and J lost 4 bases; unmatched junction nucleotides: 4. The CDR3 runs to 15 residues. From germline, CDR1 is SGDLS and CDR2 YYNGEE. The CDR3 nucleotides read TGTGCCAGCAGCGTAACTAGCGGGAGAGGTTACGAGCAGTACTTC. Translation: CASSVTSGRGYEQYF.

In this sample, this clonotype turned up a few times. This sequence joins TRBV7-9 and TRBJ2-1; 7 positions agree with TRBD2. The CDR3 has 16 amino acids. Germline assignment: CDR1 SEHNR and CDR2 FQNEAQ (reference sequence). With V trimmed by 1 base and J by 7 bases, 10 bases remained unmatched. The CDR3 coding sequence is TGTGCCAGCAGCTTAGTGCGGGAGAAGGGTAAAAATGAGCAGTTCTTC. This translates into CASSLVREKGKNEQFF.

The sample holds a few counts of this clonotype. The gene calls are TRBV24-1 and TRBJ1-2; D not certain. Germline V gene sequence: CDR1 KGHDR, CDR2 SFDVKD. The CDR3 runs to 15 residues. Trimming left V 5 bases short and J 0 bases short, with 12 bases between. The DNA for the CDR3 is TGTGCCACCAGTGCCGCGGCAGGAGCTAACTATGGCTACACCTTC. Amino acids: CATSAAAGANYGYTF.

This clonotype was detected ten times or more. This sequence joins TRBV27 and TRBJ2-3; maybe TRBD1 (5 bases). CDR1 and CDR2 from the germline V gene are MNHEY and SMNVEV (reference sequence). The CDR3 runs to 15 residues. V was clipped by 5 bases and J by 2 bases, with 14 bases between them. CDR3 sequence reads: CASSPRQGNTDTQYF. CDR3 DNA: TGTGCCAGCAGTCCAAGGCAGGGAAACACAGATACGCAGTATTTT.

This clonotype was picked up many times. V is TRBV18 and J is TRBJ1-1; D not resolved. Trimming shortened V by 8 bases and J by 0 bases, and 10 bases separated the two germline ends. There are 13 residues in the CDR3. Looked up from germline, CDR1 is KGHSH and CDR2 is LQKENI. The CDR3 nucleotides read TGTGCCAGCAGCCCCGGACTGAACACTGAAGCTTTCTTT. It encodes CASSPGLNTEAFF.

This clonotype was seen a few times. The chain links TRBV5-1 to TRBJ2-3, with D possibly being TRBD2 (6 bases). Trimming cost V 5 bases and J 0 bases, with 19 bases left between them. The CDR3 runs to 17 residues. The germline gives CDR1 SGHRS, CDR2 YFSETQ. This chain's CDR3 is CASRRSGGGFSTDTQYF. DNA of the CDR3: TGCGCCAGCAGACGCAGCGGAGGAGGGTTTAGCACAGATACGCAGTATTTT.

The chain carries TRBV7-2 and TRBJ1-2; a possible D gene is TRBD1 (5 bases). CDR1 and CDR2 from the germline V gene are SGHTA and FQGNSA. V shed 5 bases and J shed 4 bases, with 17 bases lying between them. The CDR3 extends over 15 amino acids. This chain's CDR3 is CASSPGLSRGYGYTF. The CDR3 bases are TGTGCCAGCAGCCCGGGACTTTCACGAGGCTATGGCTACACCTTC. Full variable domain (missing parts from reference TRBV7-2 and TRBJ1-2): GAGVSQSPSNKVTEKGKDVELRCDPISGHTALYWYRQSLGQGLEFLIYFQGNSAPDKSGLPSDRFSAERTGGSVSTLTIQRTQQEDSAVYLCASSPGLSRGYGYTFGSGTRLTVV.

This clonotype has a handful of counts. V usage is TRBV4-3 and J usage is TRBJ2-1, with D tentatively TRBD2 (6 bases). In germline, CDR1 is LGHNA, CDR2 YSLEER. V was trimmed by 0 bases and J by 0 bases, leaving 12 bases between them. This CDR3 has 17 residues. CDR3 region: CASSQDLTGSSYNEQFF. CDR3 nucleotide sequence: TGCGCCAGCAGCCAAGATTTGACCGGGAGCTCCTACAATGAGCAGTTCTTC.

The genes are TRBV5-6 and TRBJ1-5; 8 bases match TRBD1. Germline-derived CDR1 and CDR2 are SGHDT and YYEEEE. The V and J ends lost 7 bases and 4 bases, in that order; junction bases with no gene match: 10. The CDR3 is made up of 15 amino acids. CDR3 bases: TGTGCCAGCCAAACCGCGGGACAGGTAAATCAGCCCCAGCATTTT. It specifies CASQTAGQVNQPQHF. The full variable domain, in which reference TRBV5-6 and TRBJ1-5 provide the parts outside the CDR3, is DAGVTQSPTHLIKTRGQQVTLRCSPKSGHDTVSWYQQALGQGPQFIFQYYEEEERQRGNFPDRFSGHQFPNYSSELNVNALLLGDSALYLCASQTAGQVNQPQHFGDGTRLSIL.